This T cell receptor (beta chain) was identified in a study of T cell responses to AZD1222 COVID-19 vaccine. In the study overall: Recipients boosted at about 4 weeks or about 12 weeks are pooled. General study results and limits: Among those given AZD1222, only five to seven were seropositive at baseline. After two AZD1222 doses, spike-specific TCR breadth and depth rose versus day 0. In all cases, repertoires were sampled only after the peak T cell response.

The CDR3 is made up of 14 amino acids. Per the germline V gene, CDR1 is GTSNPN and CDR2 is SVGIG (reference sequence). V was shortened by 3 bases and J by 1 base, with 12 bases between the two germline ends. Clones were sequenced by immunoSEQ multiplex PCR, and TCRdb holds only the in-frame ones, with some missing. The table has some 130,000 clones, approximately 84% seen once; the top ten hold approximately 4%. As regards this clone: Its antigen is as yet unknown.

This chain connects TRBV30 to TRBJ1-1; D is unresolved. The TCR sequence derives from an adult in good health. The specimen comprised peripheral blood, sampled on day 0 of AZD1222 vaccination. The CDR3 spells CAWRTNLGNTEAFF. The CDR3 DNA follows: TGTGCCTGGAGAACAAACCTGGGGAACACTGAAGCTTTCTTT.